Listed below are T cell receptor beta chains from one sample, sequenced in a study of blood T cells in healthy people across ages. TCRdb re-derived calls from the 5' RACE reads in MiXCR, one entry per CDR3 protein. The sample lists fewer than 2,000,000 distinct CDR3 sequences; 35% to 50% were seen once. The sample consisted of blood. These receptors were collected from a human donor in good health. The CDR3 runs from the conserved cysteine through the conserved F or W. The D gene is left open where the match is weak. Clone size is stated in some rows and not others, as once, few, many or a class when expanded.

v_call	j_call	d_call	clone_size	cdr3_nt	cdr3_aa
TRBV4-2	TRBJ1-2	-	few	TGTGCCAGCAGCCAAGCAATGTACGGCCTCTATGGCTACACCTTC	CASSQAMYGLYGYTF
TRBV3-1	TRBJ1-2	-	many	TGTGCCAGCAGCCAAGGATCGGGTTATGGCTACACCTTC	CASSQGSGYGYTF
TRBV11-2	TRBJ2-6	-	-	TGTGCCAGCAGCCCAGTTAGGGCAGCAAAGAGCTCTGGGGCCAACGTCCTGACTTTC	CASSPVRAAKSSGANVLTF
TRBV7-3	TRBJ2-7	-	-	TGTGCCAGCAGCTTCATGCCGGGACCAACCTACGAGCAGTACTTC	CASSFMPGPTYEQYF
TRBV4-1	TRBJ1-2	-	-	TGCGCCAGCAGCCAAGAAAGGCAACTATTCTATGGCTACACCTTC	CASSQERQLFYGYTF
TRBV20-1	TRBJ1-2	-	-	TGTAGTGCTAGACACAACCAAAGGGGGGATGGCTACACCTTC	CSARHNQRGDGYTF
TRBV6-2/TRBV6-3	TRBJ2-7	-	-	TGTGCCAGCAGGTATGCCCCCGTGGGCTACGAGCAGTACTTC	CASRYAPVGYEQYF
TRBV5-1	TRBJ2-1	-	once	TGCGCCAGCAGCTTTCCGGGACCCCCTCCAAATGAGCAGTTCTTC	CASSFPGPPPNEQFF
TRBV10-1	TRBJ2-4	-	-	TGCGCCAGCATAGCCAAAAACATTCAGTACTTC	CASIAKNIQYF
TRBV7-6	TRBJ2-7	-	-	TGTGCCAGCAGCTTATTGACAGGAGGCTCCTACGAGCAGTACTTC	CASSLLTGGSYEQYF
TRBV7-2	TRBJ2-3	-	many	TGTGCCAGCAGCTTGGGGGGCCACGACACAGATACGCAGTATTTT	CASSLGGHDTDTQYF
TRBV12-3/TRBV12-4	TRBJ1-1	TRBD1	-	TGTGCCAGCAGTGAACAGGGGAGGAAGGCTGAAGCTTTCTTT	CASSEQGRKAEAFF
TRBV19	TRBJ2-7	TRBD1	-	TGTGCCAGTAGTGCCGGGACAGCATATCTCACCTACGAGCAGTACTTC	CASSAGTAYLTYEQYF
TRBV7-2	TRBJ2-1	-	-	TGTGCCAGCAGCTTACGAGCCTGGAATGAGCAGTTCTTC	CASSLRAWNEQFF
TRBV10-3	TRBJ1-1	-	-	TGTGCCATCAGTGAGGGTTTTGACGGTGGCACTGAAGCTTTCTTT	CAISEGFDGGTEAFF
TRBV28	TRBJ1-6	-	-	TGTGCCAGCAGTTTAGGGGGGCGGCGTAATTCACCCCTCCACTTT	CASSLGGRRNSPLHF
TRBV15	TRBJ1-2	-	few	TGTGCCACCAGCGGACCCCAATTTCGAGGCTACACCTTC	CATSGPQFRGYTF
TRBV29-1	TRBJ2-5	TRBD1	few	TGCAGCGTTGAATATCCCAAGGGGGCGGGCCCAGTGAGGGAGACCCAGTACTTC	CSVEYPKGAGPVRETQYF
TRBV28	TRBJ2-7	-	few	TGTGCCAGCAGTCTCAGACGGGACATCTACTACGAGCAGTACTTC	CASSLRRDIYYEQYF
TRBV3-1	TRBJ2-5	TRBD2	-	TGTGCCAGCAGCCTCGGGACTAGCGGGGGTTACCAAGAGACCCAGTACTTC	CASSLGTSGGYQETQYF
TRBV28	TRBJ2-3	TRBD1	-	TGTGCCAGCAGAACGGGACAGGAAGGGTATTTT	CASRTGQEGYF
TRBV2	TRBJ1-6	-	-	TGTGCCACCGTAGGACAGCAGGATTCACCCCTCCACTTT	CATVGQQDSPLHF
TRBV7-6	TRBJ1-2	-	-	TGTGCCACCTCCCTAGGGAGGGACAATAACTATGGCTACACCTTC	CATSLGRDNNYGYTF
TRBV6-6	TRBJ2-7	-	few	TGTGCCAGCAGTCCAACGGACGGGATATACGAGCAGTACTTC	CASSPTDGIYEQYF
TRBV7-8	TRBJ1-1	-	few	TGTGCCAGCAGCTTTAGTTTTCAGGCGGCGAACACTGAAGCTTTCTTT	CASSFSFQAANTEAFF
TRBV7-7	TRBJ2-1	-	-	TGTGCCAGCAGCCCATCACAGGGTTTCCACGAGCAGTTCTTC	CASSPSQGFHEQFF
TRBV2	TRBJ1-1	-	-	TGTGCCAGCGGCGGACGGCCATCTAACACTGAAGCTTTCTTT	CASGGRPSNTEAFF
TRBV10-3	TRBJ2-7	TRBD2	-	TGTGCCATCACCTCGGGGCGGGGGAAGTACGAGCAGTACTTC	CAITSGRGKYEQYF
TRBV5-5	TRBJ2-5	-	few	TGTGCCAGCAGCTTGGCTGGACTTCTCGACAGTCTCAAAGAGACCCAGTACTTC	CASSLAGLLDSLKETQYF
TRBV27	TRBJ2-7	TRBD2	-	TGTGCCAGCACCACCCCTTTCAGCGGGGACTCCTACGAGCAGTACTTC	CASTTPFSGDSYEQYF
TRBV5-5	TRBJ2-5	-	-	TGTGCCAGCAGCTCAATAATTGGAGAGACCCAGTACTTC	CASSSIIGETQYF
TRBV7-2	TRBJ2-5	-	-	TGTGCCAGCAGCCTTAGAGGGCCGACACCTCAGTACTTC	CASSLRGPTPQYF
TRBV5-6	TRBJ2-1	-	once	TGTGCCAGCAGCTCGCCCTCGACCTACAATGAGCAGTTCTTC	CASSSPSTYNEQFF
TRBV7-9	TRBJ2-1	-	many	TGTGCCAGCAGCCCCACTGACAATGAGCAGTTCTTC	CASSPTDNEQFF
TRBV29-1	TRBJ2-1	-	-	TGCAGCGTTGAGGGGGGGAACAGGGTGTACAATGAGCAGTTCTTC	CSVEGGNRVYNEQFF
TRBV12-5	TRBJ2-3	-	-	TGTGCTAGTGGTTCTCATATAACTCAAGACTCAGATACGCAGTATTTT	CASGSHITQDSDTQYF
TRBV20-1	TRBJ2-1	TRBD1	-	TGCAGTGCTAGGGGACAGGGGGAAATAGATGAGCAGTTCTTC	CSARGQGEIDEQFF
TRBV3-1	TRBJ2-7	-	few	TGTGCCAGCAGCCTAAAACAGGGATCCTACGAGCAGTACTTC	CASSLKQGSYEQYF
TRBV19	TRBJ2-3	-	few	TGTGCCAGTAGTACAAGTCCAGGGGCGAGAACAGATACGCAGTATTTT	CASSTSPGARTDTQYF
TRBV4-3	TRBJ2-7	TRBD2	-	TGCGCCAGCAGCCCCCAGCTAGCGGGGGCCGGGGAGCAGTACTTC	CASSPQLAGAGEQYF
TRBV29-1	TRBJ2-7	TRBD2	-	TGCAGCGTGGTCCGCGGGGGATCGTCCTACAATGAGCAGTACTTC	CSVVRGGSSYNEQYF
TRBV7-2	TRBJ2-7	-	-	TGTGCCAGCAGCCCCGGTCCAGGTTACTCCTACGAGCAGTACTTC	CASSPGPGYSYEQYF
TRBV7-8	TRBJ1-2	-	-	TGTGCCAGCAGCTTAGACGTTCTTTTAGAGGCGGACCTACTCTATGGCTACACCTTC	CASSLDVLLEADLLYGYTF
TRBV12-3/TRBV12-4	TRBJ1-5	-	-	TGTGCCAGCAGTTTAAAGGGTGGGGGAGATAGCAATCAGCCCCAGCATTTT	CASSLKGGGDSNQPQHF
TRBV5-6	TRBJ1-2	-	-	TGTGCCAGCAGCTCCCTCGACAAATATGGCTACACCTTC	CASSSLDKYGYTF
TRBV7-2	TRBJ2-1	TRBD1	many	TGCGCCAGCAGCTCTGACAGGGGTTCCTACAATGAGCAGTTCTTC	CASSSDRGSYNEQFF
TRBV3-1	TRBJ1-2	-	-	TGTGCCAGCAGCCAGGCGACTGCCCCGGACTATGGCTACACCTTC	CASSQATAPDYGYTF
TRBV4-2	TRBJ2-7	-	few	TGTGCCAGCAGCCAAGAACCCCACCAGGGGATGTCCTACGAGCAGTACTTC	CASSQEPHQGMSYEQYF
TRBV10-3	TRBJ2-7	-	-	TGTGCCATCGGGTCTTATAGGTTGTACGAGCAGTACTTC	CAIGSYRLYEQYF
TRBV10-2	TRBJ1-1	TRBD1	-	TGCGCCAGCAGTGACCTCGCAGGGGGAGATACTGAAGCTTTCTTT	CASSDLAGGDTEAFF
TRBV6-5	TRBJ2-5	-	-	TGTGCCATCCGGAAGGCTTCAGGGTATGAGCAGTACTTC	CAIRKASGYEQYF
TRBV7-2	TRBJ2-1	-	-	TGTGCCAGCAGCCCATCCCGGGTCCGAAATGAGCAGTTCTTC	CASSPSRVRNEQFF
TRBV4-3	TRBJ2-2	-	-	TGCGCCAGCAGCCAAGATCCCGGACCAGACACCGGGGAGCTGTTTTTT	CASSQDPGPDTGELFF
TRBV20-1	TRBJ1-2	-	few	TGCAGTGCTAGAGACCAGGCCAGTCCTAACTATGGCTACACCTTC	CSARDQASPNYGYTF